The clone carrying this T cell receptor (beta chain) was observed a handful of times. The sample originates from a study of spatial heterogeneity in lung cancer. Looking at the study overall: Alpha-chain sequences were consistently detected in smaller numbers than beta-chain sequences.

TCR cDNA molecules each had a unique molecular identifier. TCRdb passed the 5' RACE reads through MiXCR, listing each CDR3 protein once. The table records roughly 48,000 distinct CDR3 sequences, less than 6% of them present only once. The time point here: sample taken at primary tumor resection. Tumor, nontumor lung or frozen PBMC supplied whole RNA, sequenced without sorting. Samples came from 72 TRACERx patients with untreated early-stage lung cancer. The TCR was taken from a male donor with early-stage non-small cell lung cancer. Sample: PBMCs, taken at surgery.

The CDR3 spells CASSPVGGEETQYF. CDR3 in DNA: TGTGCCAGCAGCCCCGTAGGGGGCGAAGAGACCCAGTACTTC. This sequence joins TRBV7-2 and TRBJ2-5; TRBD1 aligns across 7 bases. After removal of 5 bases from V and 3 bases from J, the junction contained 6 bases not matched to a gene. Germline V gene data show CDR1 as SGHTA and CDR2 as FQGNSA. The CDR3 is 14 residues long.